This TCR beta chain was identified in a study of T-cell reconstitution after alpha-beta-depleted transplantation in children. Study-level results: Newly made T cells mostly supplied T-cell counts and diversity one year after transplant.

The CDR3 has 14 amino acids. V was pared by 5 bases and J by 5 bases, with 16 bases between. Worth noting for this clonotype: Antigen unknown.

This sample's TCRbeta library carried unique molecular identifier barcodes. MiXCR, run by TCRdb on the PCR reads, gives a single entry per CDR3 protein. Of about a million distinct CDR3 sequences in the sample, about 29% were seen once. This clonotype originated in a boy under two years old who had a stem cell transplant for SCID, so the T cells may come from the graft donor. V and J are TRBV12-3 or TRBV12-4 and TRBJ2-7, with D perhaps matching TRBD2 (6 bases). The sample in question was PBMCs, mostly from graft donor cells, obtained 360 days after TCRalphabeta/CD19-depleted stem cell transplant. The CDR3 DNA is TGTGCCAGCAGTCCGGGACTGCAGTTCCACGAGCAGTACTTC. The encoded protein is CASSPGLQFHEQYF.